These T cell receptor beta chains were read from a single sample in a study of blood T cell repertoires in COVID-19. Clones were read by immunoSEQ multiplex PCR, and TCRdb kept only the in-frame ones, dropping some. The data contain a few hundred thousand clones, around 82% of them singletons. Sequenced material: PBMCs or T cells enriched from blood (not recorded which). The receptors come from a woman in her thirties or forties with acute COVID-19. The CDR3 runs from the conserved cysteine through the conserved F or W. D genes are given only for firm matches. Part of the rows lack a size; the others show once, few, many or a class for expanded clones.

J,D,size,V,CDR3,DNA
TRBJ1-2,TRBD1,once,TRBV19,CASHRDRAGYTF,TGTGCCAGCCACCGGGACAGAGCTGGCTACACCTTC
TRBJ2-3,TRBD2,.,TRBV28,CASSLYETSGTDTQYF,TGTGCCAGCAGTTTATATGAGACTAGCGGCACAGATACGCAGTATTTT
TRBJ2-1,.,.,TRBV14,CASSQNQDSEQFF,TGTGCCAGCAGCCAAAATCAGGATTCTGAGCAGTTCTTC
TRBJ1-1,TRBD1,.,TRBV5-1,CASSLAQGGGEAFF,TGCGCCAGCAGCTTGGCACAGGGGGGCGGTGAAGCTTTCTTT
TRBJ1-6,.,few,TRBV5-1,CASSLAFGQLNSPLHF,TGCGCCAGCAGCTTGGCCTTTGGGCAGTTAAATTCACCCCTCCACTTT
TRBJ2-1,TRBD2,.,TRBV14,CASSQVVTSGKKFF,TGTGCCAGCAGCCAAGTGGTAACTAGCGGGAAAAAGTTCTTC
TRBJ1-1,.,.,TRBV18,CASSLIGQNTEAFF,TGTGCCAGCTCACTAATCGGACAGAACACTGAAGCTTTCTTT
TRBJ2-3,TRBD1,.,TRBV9,CASSGRGQGETDTQYF,TGTGCCAGCAGCGGCCGAGGACAGGGAGAAACAGATACGCAGTATTTT
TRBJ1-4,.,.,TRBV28,CASSSSDEKLFF,TGTGCCAGCAGTTCCAGTGATGAAAAACTGTTTTTT
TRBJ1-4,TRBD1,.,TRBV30,CAWVDRGRTNEKLFF,TGTGCCTGGGTAGACAGGGGGCGAACTAATGAAAAACTGTTTTTT
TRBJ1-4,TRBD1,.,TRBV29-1,CSVDSTGRMEKLFF,TGCAGCGTTGATTCGACAGGGAGAATGGAAAAACTGTTTTTT
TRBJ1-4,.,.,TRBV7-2,CASSAGLATNEKLFF,TGTGCCAGCAGCGCTGGACTGGCAACTAATGAAAAACTGTTTTTT
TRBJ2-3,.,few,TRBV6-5,CASSSASMEGTQYF,TGTGCCAGCAGTTCGGCCTCAATGGAGGGTACGCAGTATTTT
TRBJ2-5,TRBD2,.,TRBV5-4,CASSLTRTSGGPEETQYF,TGTGCCAGCAGCTTGACTAGGACTAGCGGGGGGCCTGAAGAGACCCAGTACTTC
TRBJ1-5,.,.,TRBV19,CASSIDGGPQPQHF,TGTGCCAGTAGTATAGATGGGGGCCCTCAGCCCCAGCATTTT
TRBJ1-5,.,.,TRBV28,CASSRGSDKPQHF,TGTGCCAGCAGTAGGGGATCGGACAAGCCCCAGCATTTT
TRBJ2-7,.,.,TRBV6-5,CASRRGQSSYEQYF,TGTGCCAGCAGGCGAGGACAGTCTTCCTACGAGCAGTACTTC
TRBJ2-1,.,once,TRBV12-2,CASRPLSASYNEQFF,TGTGCAAGTCGCCCCCTATCCGCATCCTACAATGAGCAGTTCTTC
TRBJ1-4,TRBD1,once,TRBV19,CASSPGTATNEKLFF,TGTGCCAGTAGCCCCGGGACAGCAACTAATGAAAAACTGTTTTTT
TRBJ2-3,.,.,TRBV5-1,CASSLSGGSDTQYF,TGCGCCAGCAGCCTCTCAGGAGGCTCAGATACGCAGTATTTT
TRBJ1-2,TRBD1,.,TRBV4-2,CASSHPGTGGIGGYGYTF,TGTGCCAGCAGCCACCCCGGGACAGGGGGCATCGGGGGCTATGGCTACACCTTC
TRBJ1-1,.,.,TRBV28,CASSLFSKHTEAFF,TGTGCCAGCAGTTTATTCTCGAAGCACACTGAAGCTTTCTTT
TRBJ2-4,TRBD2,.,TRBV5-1,CASSPGTKDIQYF,TGCGCCAGCTCCCCGGGGACTAAGGACATTCAGTACTTC
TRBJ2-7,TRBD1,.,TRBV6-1,CASSEAGTGTYEQYF,TGTGCCAGCAGTGAAGCGGGGACAGGCACCTACGAGCAGTACTTC
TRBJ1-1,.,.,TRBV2,CASSEGRNTEAFF,TGTGCCAGCAGTGAGGGGCGGAACACTGAAGCTTTCTTT
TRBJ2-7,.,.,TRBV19,CASGTLLGSEQYF,TGTGCCAGCGGGACTCTTCTTGGGAGCGAGCAGTACTTC
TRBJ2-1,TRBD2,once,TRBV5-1,CASSLIVAAGGEQFF,TGCGCCAGCAGCTTGATAGTAGCGGCGGGGGGTGAGCAGTTCTTC
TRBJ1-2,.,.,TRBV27,CASSSPGGTNYGYTF,TGTGCCAGCAGTTCGCCCGGGGGAACTAACTATGGCTACACCTTC
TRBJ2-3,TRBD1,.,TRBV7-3,CASSYQGDSSTDTQYF,TGTGCCAGCAGCTATCAGGGGGATTCTAGCACAGATACGCAGTATTTT
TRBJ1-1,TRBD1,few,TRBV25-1,CASSRSTGGATEAFF,TGTGCCAGCAGTAGATCGACAGGGGGCGCCACTGAAGCTTTCTTT
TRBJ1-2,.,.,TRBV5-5,CASSFGDVEGYGYTF,TGTGCCAGCAGCTTTGGTGACGTGGAGGGCTATGGCTACACCTTC
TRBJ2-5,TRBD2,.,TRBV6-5,CASGGRAGVETQYF,TGTGCCAGCGGGGGTAGGGCGGGGGTAGAGACCCAGTACTTC
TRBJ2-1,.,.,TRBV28,CASSLRNEQFF,TGTGCCAGCAGTTTGAGGAATGAGCAGTTCTTC
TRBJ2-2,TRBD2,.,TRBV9,CASSVVTSGRPGELFF,TGTGCCAGCAGCGTAGTAACTAGCGGGAGACCCGGGGAGCTGTTTTTT
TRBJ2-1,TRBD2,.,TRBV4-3,CASSQLAGGPNEQFF,TGCGCCAGCAGCCAACTAGCGGGAGGGCCCAATGAGCAGTTCTTC
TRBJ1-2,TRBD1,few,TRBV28,CASTLSGTGGKYGYTF,TGTGCCAGCACCCTGTCCGGGACAGGGGGCAAGTATGGCTACACCTTC
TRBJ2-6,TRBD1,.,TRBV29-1,CSVQDRGRGANVLTF,TGCAGCGTTCAGGACAGGGGGCGGGGGGCCAACGTCCTGACTTTC
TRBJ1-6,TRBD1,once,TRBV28,CASKDRGRVLNSPLHF,TGTGCCAGCAAAGACAGGGGGCGCGTCTTGAATTCACCCCTCCACTTT
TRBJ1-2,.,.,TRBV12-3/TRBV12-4,CASSPGAQGGYTF,TGTGCCAGCAGTCCAGGGGCGCAGGGTGGCTACACCTTC
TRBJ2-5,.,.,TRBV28,CASTPGQKETQYF,TGTGCCAGCACCCCCGGACAGAAAGAGACCCAGTACTTC
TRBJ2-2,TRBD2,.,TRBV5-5,CASSQTSGGPNTGELFF,TGTGCCAGCAGCCAGACTAGCGGGGGGCCTAACACCGGGGAGCTGTTTTTT
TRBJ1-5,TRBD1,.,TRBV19,CASSGTGGNQPQHF,TGTGCCAGTAGCGGGACAGGGGGCAATCAGCCCCAGCATTTT